The rows below give T cell receptor beta chains drawn from one sample of a study of T cell repertoires in cytomegalovirus infection. TCRdb reprocessed the reads with MiXCR, giving one entry per CDR3 protein. The table records about 55,000 distinct CDR3 sequences, roughly 20% of them present only once. Which antigens these TCRs recognize remains unknown. The specimen was CD8+ T cells from cultured PBMCs, collected from culture after CMV antigen stimulation. The receptor source for this set is a human donor in good health (CMV status not recorded). Some clones in this sample may be carry-over from other donors' samples. CDR3s include the opening cysteine and the closing phenylalanine or tryptophan. D genes are given only for firm matches. The size entry is marked missing in some rows and otherwise reads once, few, many or a size class.

j_call v_call clone_size cdr3_length d_call cdr3_aa cdr3_nt
TRBJ1-2 TRBV7-2 - 16 TRBD1 CASSSSAGQGVYGYTF TGTGCCAGCAGCTCCAGCGCAGGCCAGGGGGTTTATGGCTACACCTTC
TRBJ2-1 TRBV12-3/TRBV12-4 - 10 - CASANNEQFF TGTGCCAGCGCCAACAATGAGCAGTTCTTC
TRBJ2-6 TRBV7-2 many 18 TRBD1 CASSFTDRLLAGANVLTF TGTGCCAGCAGCTTCACGGACAGGTTACTCGCTGGGGCCAACGTCCTGACTTTC
TRBJ2-7 TRBV12-3/TRBV12-4 few 14 TRBD2 CASTPGGTSYEQYF TGTGCCAGCACGCCGGGGGGTACCTCCTACGAGCAGTACTTC
TRBJ1-2 TRBV27 - 14 - CASSISPTGAGYTF TGTGCCAGCAGTATTTCCCCGACAGGAGCTGGCTACACCTTC
TRBJ2-3 TRBV7-8 few 14 TRBD1 CASSADRGLDTQYF TGTGCCAGCAGCGCCGACAGGGGGTTAGATACGCAGTATTTT
TRBJ2-1 TRBV5-6 many 16 TRBD1 CASSQSTGPYPNEQFF TGTGCCAGCAGCCAATCGACAGGGCCATACCCCAATGAGCAGTTCTTC
TRBJ2-5 TRBV7-9 few 14 - CASSLVTGKETQYF TGTGCCAGCAGCTTAGTTACGGGGAAAGAGACCCAGTACTTC
TRBJ2-1 TRBV7-2 few 16 - CASSLSLGLFVDEQFF TGTGCCAGCAGCTTATCTTTGGGCCTATTTGTCGATGAGCAGTTCTTC
TRBJ2-5 TRBV9 - 15 TRBD1 CASSSDDRARETQYF TGTGCCAGCAGCTCTGATGACAGGGCGAGGGAGACCCAGTACTTC
TRBJ1-3 TRBV7-8 few 13 - CASKMSSGNTIYF TGTGCCAGCAAGATGAGCTCTGGAAACACCATATATTTT
TRBJ2-3 TRBV28 - 13 - CASSAPGTETQYF TGTGCCAGCAGTGCCCCGGGCACAGAAACGCAGTATTTT
TRBJ2-6 TRBV7-9 few 16 - CASSLALGSGANVLTF TGTGCCAGCAGCTTAGCGCTGGGCTCTGGGGCCAACGTCCTGACTTTC
TRBJ2-2 TRBV5-4 - 18 - CASSLDPRSGPGTGELFF TGTGCCAGCAGCTTGGATCCGCGATCAGGGCCGGGGACCGGGGAGCTGTTTTTT
TRBJ1-1 TRBV7-2 many 13 - CATLGGSGAEAFF TGTGCCACCCTCGGGGGATCGGGGGCTGAAGCTTTCTTT
TRBJ1-2 TRBV28 - 13 - CASSLSFNYGYTF TGTGCCAGCAGTTTATCCTTTAACTATGGCTACACCTTC
TRBJ2-1 TRBV7-6 few 16 TRBD1 CASSLGGQSEDNEQFF TGTGCCAGCAGCTTAGGGGGACAGTCGGAAGACAATGAGCAGTTCTTC
TRBJ2-4 TRBV7-2 few 13 - CASSYDMANIQYF TGTGCCAGCAGCTACGACATGGCAAACATTCAGTACTTC
TRBJ2-1 TRBV2 - 14 TRBD2 CASGDMGGGNEQFF TGTGCCAGCGGGGATATGGGGGGGGGCAATGAGCAGTTCTTC
TRBJ2-1 TRBV5-1 - 14 TRBD1 CASSPDRGTNEQFF TGCGCCAGCAGCCCGGACAGGGGGACCAATGAGCAGTTCTTC
TRBJ1-2 TRBV7-8 - 14 - CASSMKRVDYGYTF TGTGCCAGCAGCATGAAAAGGGTTGACTATGGCTACACCTTC
TRBJ2-7 TRBV7-2 few 16 - CASSSRPYEGEYEQYF TGTGCCAGCAGCTCCCGACCCTACGAGGGAGAATACGAGCAGTACTTC
TRBJ2-3 TRBV7-9 few 15 TRBD1 CASRVGQGGADTQYF TGTGCCAGCAGAGTAGGACAGGGCGGAGCTGATACGCAGTATTTT
TRBJ2-5 TRBV7-2 many 13 - CASSLNREETQYF TGTGCCAGCAGCTTAAATAGGGAAGAGACCCAGTACTTC
TRBJ2-7 TRBV4-3 - 15 - CASSQTALGPYEQYF TGCGCCAGCAGCCAAACTGCGTTAGGCCCCTACGAGCAGTACTTC
TRBJ1-6 TRBV4-3 few 16 TRBD1 CASSQDSGQGFSPLHF TGCGCCAGCAGCCAAGATTCAGGACAGGGGTTTTCACCCCTCCACTTT
TRBJ1-4 TRBV5-4 - 13 - CASSAQNREVREF TGTGCCAGCAGCGCCCAAAACAGGGAGGTACGGGAGTTT
TRBJ1-6 TRBV7-6 few 15 - CASSLKPRGDSPLHF TGTGCCAGCAGCTTAAAACCCAGAGGGGATTCACCCCTCCACTTT
TRBJ2-1 TRBV7-8 - 13 - CASRQETYNEQFF TGTGCCAGCAGGCAGGAGACCTACAATGAGCAGTTCTTC
TRBJ2-1 TRBV19 - 15 - CASSIRPGVGNEQFF TGTGCCAGTAGTATACGACCGGGAGTAGGCAATGAGCAGTTCTTC
TRBJ1-1 TRBV11-3 - 13 TRBD1 CASSSDRETEAFF TGTGCCAGCAGCTCTGACAGGGAAACTGAAGCTTTCTTT
TRBJ2-7 TRBV7-2 few 18 TRBD1 CASSLGVMTGQGLHEQYF TGTGCCAGCAGCTTAGGTGTAATGACGGGACAGGGGCTCCACGAGCAGTACTTC
TRBJ2-1 TRBV29-1 few 13 TRBD2 CSALAGSYNEQFF TGCAGCGCCCTAGCGGGGAGCTACAATGAGCAGTTCTTC